These 19 T cell receptor beta chains originate from one sample sequenced in a study of blood T cell repertoires in COVID-19. Sequencing was performed with immunoSEQ multiplex PCR; in TCRdb, only in-frame clones are kept and a portion is missing. The sample has 68,000 or so clones, 86% seen once; the top ten hold approximately 8.4%. The sample taken for sequencing was peripheral blood. These receptors were taken from a man younger than 40 with acute or convalescent COVID-19.

A few counts support this clone. The chain combines TRBV28 with TRBJ1-4; the match to TRBD1 covers 7 bases. V shed 6 bases and J 4 bases; nucleotides not matched to a gene: 11. The V gene's germline CDR1 is MDHEN and CDR2 SYDVKM. This CDR3 has 16 amino acids. CDR3 DNA: TGTGCCAGCAGGAGGACAGGAGGAGGGCTTAATGAAAAACTGTTTTTT. Protein: CASRRTGGGLNEKLFF.

The chain links TRBV20-1 to TRBJ2-2, with no clear D. Germline V gene data show CDR1 as DFQATT and CDR2 as SNEGSKA (reference sequence). This CDR3 is built from 13 residues. V was clipped by 3 bases and J by 3 bases, with 8 bases between them. CDR3 loop: CSASHPDTGELFF. The CDR3 DNA is TGCAGTGCTAGTCACCCAGACACCGGGGAGCTGTTTTTT.

The rearrangement links TRBV4-3 to TRBJ1-1; D unresolved. The CDR3 runs to 13 residues. V lost 3 bases and J lost 10, with 15 bases in between. Germline V lookup: CDR1 LGHNA, CDR2 YSLEER. CDR3 residues: CASSHGMTWGAFF. CDR3 nucleotides: TGCGCCAGCAGCCACGGGATGACCTGGGGAGCTTTCTTT.

V and J are TRBV5-1 and TRBJ1-1; possibly TRBD1 for D (5 bases). The germline V gene encodes CDR1 SGHRS and CDR2 YFSETQ. V was shortened by 4 bases and J by 0 bases, with 13 bases between the two germline ends. The CDR3 is 15 amino acids. The CDR3 DNA reads TGCGCCAGCAGCCCCAGGACGGGGGTGAACACTGAAGCTTTCTTT. It encodes CASSPRTGVNTEAFF.

Note on this clone: This specimen includes other DNA sequences encoding the same CDR3. The chain combines TRBV6-5 with TRBJ1-1; TRBD1 is a possible D gene (6 bases). Trimming stripped 10 bases from V and 1 base from J, with 19 bases between. From germline, CDR1 is MNHEY and CDR2 SVGAGI. This CDR3 comprises 15 residues. The CDR3 protein is CATRGWRTENTEAFF. Written as DNA, the CDR3 is TGTGCCACCCGAGGGTGGAGGACAGAGAACACTGAAGCTTTCTTT.

Turning to this clone: Compared with germline, one end of the junction differs, possibly owing to a read error. The CDR3 here is CTSSPTSGSITGELFF. The CDR3 DNA is TGTACCAGCTCACCAACTAGCGGGAGTATCACCGGGGAGCTGTTTTTT. This chain connects TRBV18 to TRBJ2-2; 11 nucleotides agree with TRBD2. This CDR3 has 16 amino acids. Per the germline V gene, CDR1 is KGHSH and CDR2 is LQKENI. Combining the CDR3 with reference TRBV18 and TRBJ2-2 gives the whole variable domain NAGVMQNPRHLVRRRGQEARLRCSPMKGHSHVYWYRQLPEEGLKFMVYLQKENIIDESGMPKERFSAEFPKEGPSILRIQQVVRGDSAAYFCTSSPTSGSITGELFFGEGSRLTVL.

This clone was counted between two and nine times. The chain uses TRBV5-4 and TRBJ2-3; a possible D gene is TRBD2 (5 bases). Germline V gene lookup returns CDR1 SGHNT and CDR2 YYREEE (reference sequence). CDR3 length equals 15 residues. Trimming took 3 bases from V and 4 from J, leaving 15 bases between them. This CDR3 reads CASSSLLERADTQYF. The CDR3, as DNA: TGTGCCAGCAGCTCCCTCTTAGAGAGGGCAGATACGCAGTATTTT.

In this sample, this clone turned up once. The genes are TRBV28 and TRBJ1-5; the match to TRBD1 covers 8 bases. Trimming removed 6 bases from V and 1 base from J; junction bases left unmatched: 11. Germline V lookup: CDR1 MDHEN, CDR2 SYDVKM. The CDR3 sequence is 17 residues long. The chain's CDR3 is CASSSHGQGRSNQPQHF. As DNA, the CDR3 is TGTGCCAGCAGCTCACACGGACAGGGCCGGAGCAATCAGCCCCAGCATTTT.

V usage is TRBV3-1 (or the pseudogene TRBV3-2) and J usage is TRBJ2-1; TRBD2 agrees at 8 bases. V lost 0 bases and J lost 4; bases outside the gene matches: 2. The CDR3 loop spans 15 amino acids. Germline V gene data show CDR1 as LGHDT and CDR2 as YNNKEL (reference sequence). The CDR3 sequence is CASSQDSGVYNEQFF. The CDR3 nucleotides read TGTGCCAGCAGCCAAGATAGCGGGGTATACAATGAGCAGTTCTTC.

This CDR3 is CAWSVHISTGELFF. CDR3 DNA: TGTGCCTGGAGTGTCCACATTTCCACCGGGGAGCTGTTTTTT. The rearrangement joins TRBV30 to TRBJ2-2; D is uncertain. Trimming shortened V by 0 bases and J by 4 bases, and 9 bases separated the two germline ends. The CDR3 contains 14 residues. Germline assignment: CDR1 GTSNPN and CDR2 SVGIG (reference sequence).

J is TRBJ2-1 and V is TRBV19; 13 bases are a match to TRBD2. Germline loops: CDR1 LNHDA, CDR2 SQIVND (reference sequence). V lost 10 bases and J lost 4; bases outside the gene matches: 7. The CDR3 sequence is 15 residues long. In nucleotides, the CDR3 is TGTGCCACGGGGACTAGCGGGATGTGGTACAATGAGCAGTTCTTC. It is translated as CATGTSGMWYNEQFF.

The CDR3 DNA is TGTGCCAGCAGTTTCAGCGGTAGCAATCAGCCCCAGCATTTT. It is translated as CASSFSGSNQPQHF. The V and J genes are TRBV27 and TRBJ1-5; no firm D call. The CDR3 has 14 amino acids. Trimming stripped 3 bases from V and 0 bases from J, with 6 bases between. Per germline, CDR1 MNHEY and CDR2 SMNVEV (reference sequence).

The chain combines TRBV6-5 with TRBJ2-1; the match to TRBD2 covers 7 bases. V lost 1 base and J lost 0; bases outside the gene matches: 3. CDR1 is MNHEY and CDR2 is SVGAGI in the germline V gene. This CDR3 comprises 16 residues. The CDR3 DNA sequence: TGTGCCAGCAGTTACTTACGCGGGAGCTCCTACAATGAGCAGTTCTTC. As protein: CASSYLRGSSYNEQFF.

This sequence joins TRBV2 and TRBJ2-3; D is possibly TRBD2 (5 bases). Trimming took off 4 bases at V and 2 bases at J, with 13 bases between the two ends. The CDR3 loop spans 15 amino acids. CDR1 is SNHLY and CDR2 is FYNNEI in the germline V gene. For the CDR3, the DNA is TGTGCCAGCAGTGTGGAGGAGAAATTCACAGATACGCAGTATTTT. This codes for CASSVEEKFTDTQYF.

This chain links TRBV6-5 with TRBJ2-7; the match to TRBD1 covers 9 bases. The CDR3 covers 15 residues. Germline V gene lookup returns CDR1 MNHEY and CDR2 SVGAGI. V shed 5 bases and J 4 bases; nucleotides not matched to a gene: 9. CDR3 in amino acids: CASSLSGTGLYEQYF. Here the CDR3 DNA reads TGTGCCAGCAGTCTCTCCGGGACAGGGTTGTACGAGCAGTACTTC.

This clone showed up just once. The chain has TRBV28 and TRBJ1-3; TRBD1 matches at 11 bases. The trim removed 7 bases at V and 1 base at J, leaving 3 bases unmatched. The CDR3 is made up of 15 amino acids. The V gene's germline CDR1 is MDHEN and CDR2 SYDVKM. For the CDR3, the DNA is TGTGCCAGCATTTGGGACAGGGGGTCTGGAAACACCATATATTTT. Translation gives CASIWDRGSGNTIYF.

The chain employs TRBV20-1 and TRBJ1-5; TRBD1 matches at 7 bases. CDR1 and CDR2 (germline): DFQATT, SNEGSKA (reference sequence). V gave up 3 bases and J gave up 0 bases; unmatched junction bases: 11. This CDR3 spans 17 amino acids. This chain's CDR3 is CSASPTGTDYSNQPQHF. The CDR3 coding sequence is TGCAGTGCTAGTCCTACCGGGACAGATTATAGCAATCAGCCCCAGCATTTT.

V gene TRBV5-5 combines with J gene TRBJ1-5, with D perhaps TRBD1 (5 bases). Germline V gene sequence: CDR1 SGHKS, CDR2 YYEKEE (reference sequence). The CDR3 is made up of 15 amino acids. Trimming stripped 0 bases from V and 5 bases from J, with 12 bases between. The DNA of the CDR3 is TGTGCCAGCAGCTTGGCCACAGGAAAATATCAGCCCCAGCATTTT. This gives the protein CASSLATGKYQPQHF.

This clone came up once. The chain has TRBV2 and TRBJ2-7; maybe TRBD1 (6 bases). Germline V gives CDR1 SNHLY, CDR2 FYNNEI. The V gene lost 8 bases and the J gene lost 0 bases, with 20 bases spanning the gap. The CDR3 totals 16 residues. The CDR3 nucleotides read TGTGCCAGCTTTGGGGGCGTAAGGGGGAGCTCCTACGAGCAGTACTTC. This codes for CASFGGVRGSSYEQYF. The full variable domain, with the rest looked up from reference TRBV2 and TRBJ2-7, is EPEVTQTPSHQVTQMGQEVILRCVPISNHLYFYWYRQILGQKVEFLVSFYNNEISEKSEIFDDQFSVERPDGSNFTLKIRSTKLEDSAMYFCASFGGVRGSSYEQYFGPGTRLTVT.